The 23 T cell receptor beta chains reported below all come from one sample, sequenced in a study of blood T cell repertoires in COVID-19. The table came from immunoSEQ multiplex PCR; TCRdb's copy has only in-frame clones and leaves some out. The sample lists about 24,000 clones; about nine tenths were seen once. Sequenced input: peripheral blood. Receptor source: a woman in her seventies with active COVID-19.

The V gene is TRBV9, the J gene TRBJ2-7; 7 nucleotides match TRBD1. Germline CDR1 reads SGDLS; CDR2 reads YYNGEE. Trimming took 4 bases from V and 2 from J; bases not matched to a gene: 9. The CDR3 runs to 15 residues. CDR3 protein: CASSTHDREAYEQYF. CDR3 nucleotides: TGTGCCAGCAGCACTCACGACAGGGAAGCCTACGAGCAGTACTTC.

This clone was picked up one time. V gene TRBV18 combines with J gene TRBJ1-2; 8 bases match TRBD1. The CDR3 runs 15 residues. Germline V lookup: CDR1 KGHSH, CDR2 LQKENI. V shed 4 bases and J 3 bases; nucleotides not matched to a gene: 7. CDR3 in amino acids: CASSLGDRPDYGYTF. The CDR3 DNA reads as TGTGCCAGCTCACTTGGGGACAGGCCTGACTATGGCTACACCTTC. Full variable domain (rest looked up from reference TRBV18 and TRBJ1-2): NAGVMQNPRHLVRRRGQEARLRCSPMKGHSHVYWYRQLPEEGLKFMVYLQKENIIDESGMPKERFSAEFPKEGPSILRIQQVVRGDSAAYFCASSLGDRPDYGYTFGSGTRLTVV.

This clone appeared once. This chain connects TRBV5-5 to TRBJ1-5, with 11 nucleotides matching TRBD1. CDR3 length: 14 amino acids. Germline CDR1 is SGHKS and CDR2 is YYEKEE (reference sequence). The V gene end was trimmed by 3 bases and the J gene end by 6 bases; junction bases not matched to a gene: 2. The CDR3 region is CASSWGTGGQPQHF. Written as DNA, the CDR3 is TGTGCCAGCAGCTGGGGGACAGGGGGTCAGCCCCAGCATTTT.

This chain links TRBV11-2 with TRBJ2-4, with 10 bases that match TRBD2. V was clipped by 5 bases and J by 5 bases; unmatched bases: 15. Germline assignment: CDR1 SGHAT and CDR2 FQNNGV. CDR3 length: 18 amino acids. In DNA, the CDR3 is TGTGCCAGCAGCCGGGGGGACCTAGCGGGGGCCCCCCAAAACATTCAGTACTTC. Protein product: CASSRGDLAGAPQNIQYF.

The CDR3 bases are TGTGCCAGCAGTCCGGGACTAGCGGGGGGGGTGCAAGAGACCCAGTACTTC. It specifies CASSPGLAGGVQETQYF. The chain is built from TRBV28 and TRBJ2-5; TRBD2 agrees at 16 bases. V shed 5 bases, J shed 2 bases, and the junction held 5 bases outside the gene matches. Germline assignment: CDR1 MDHEN and CDR2 SYDVKM. This CDR3 has 17 residues.

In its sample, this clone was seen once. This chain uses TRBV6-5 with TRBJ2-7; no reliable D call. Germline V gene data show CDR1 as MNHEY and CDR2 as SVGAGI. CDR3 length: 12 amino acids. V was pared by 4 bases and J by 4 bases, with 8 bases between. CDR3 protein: CASSSIQYEQYF. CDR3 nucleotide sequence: TGTGCCAGCAGTTCCATCCAGTACGAGCAGTACTTC.

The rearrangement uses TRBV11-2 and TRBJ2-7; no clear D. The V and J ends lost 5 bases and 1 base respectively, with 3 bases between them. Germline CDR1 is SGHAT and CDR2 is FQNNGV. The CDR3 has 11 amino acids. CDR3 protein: CASSRSYEQYF. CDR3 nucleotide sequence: TGTGCCAGCAGCCGGTCCTACGAGCAGTACTTC.

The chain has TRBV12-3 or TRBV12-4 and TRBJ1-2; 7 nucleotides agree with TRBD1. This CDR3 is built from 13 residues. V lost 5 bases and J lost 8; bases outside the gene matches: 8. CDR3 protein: CASSLGQRQGYTF. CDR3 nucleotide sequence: TGTGCCAGCAGTCTGGGACAGCGGCAGGGCTACACCTTC.

The CDR3, as DNA: TGTGCCAGCAGCCTACGACTGGGGGCCTTTACCGGGGAGCTGTTTTTT. It specifies CASSLRLGAFTGELFF. The chain has TRBV7-8 and TRBJ2-2; D may be TRBD1 (6 bases). CDR3 length equals 16 residues. Trimming left V 5 bases short and J 5 bases short, with 18 bases between. Germline-derived CDR1 and CDR2 are SGHVS and FQNEAQ. The full variable domain, with the rest looked up from reference TRBV7-8 and TRBJ2-2, is GAGVSQSPRYKVAKRGQDVALRCDPISGHVSLFWYQQALGQGPEFLTYFQNEAQLDKSGLPSDRFFAERPEGSVSTLKIQRTQQEDSAVYLCASSLRLGAFTGELFFGEGSRLTVL.

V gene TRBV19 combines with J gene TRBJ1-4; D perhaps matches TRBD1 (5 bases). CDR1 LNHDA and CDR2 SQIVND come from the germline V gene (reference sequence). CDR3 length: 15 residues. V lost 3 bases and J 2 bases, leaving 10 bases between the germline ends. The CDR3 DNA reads TGTGCCAGTAGTATTCCGGGGGGGACTAATGAAAAACTGTTTTTT. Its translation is CASSIPGGTNEKLFF.

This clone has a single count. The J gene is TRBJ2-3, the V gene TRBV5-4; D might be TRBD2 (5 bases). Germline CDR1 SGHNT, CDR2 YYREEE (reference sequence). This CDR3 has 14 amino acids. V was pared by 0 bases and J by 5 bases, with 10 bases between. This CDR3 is CASSLDPAGDTQYF. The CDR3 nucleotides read TGTGCCAGCAGCTTGGATCCTGCGGGAGATACGCAGTATTTT.

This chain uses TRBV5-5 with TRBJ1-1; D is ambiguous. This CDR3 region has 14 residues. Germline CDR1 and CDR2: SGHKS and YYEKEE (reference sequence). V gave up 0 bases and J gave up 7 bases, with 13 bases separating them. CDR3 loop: CASSLARGEFEAFF. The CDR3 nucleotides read TGTGCCAGCAGCTTGGCCCGGGGTGAATTTGAAGCTTTCTTT.

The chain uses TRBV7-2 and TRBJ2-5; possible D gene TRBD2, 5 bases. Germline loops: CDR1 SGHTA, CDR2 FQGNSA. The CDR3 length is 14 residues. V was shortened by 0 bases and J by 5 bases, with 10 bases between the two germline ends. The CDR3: CASSLAGRGETQYF. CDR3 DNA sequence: TGTGCCAGCAGCTTAGCAGGGAGAGGGGAGACCCAGTACTTC.

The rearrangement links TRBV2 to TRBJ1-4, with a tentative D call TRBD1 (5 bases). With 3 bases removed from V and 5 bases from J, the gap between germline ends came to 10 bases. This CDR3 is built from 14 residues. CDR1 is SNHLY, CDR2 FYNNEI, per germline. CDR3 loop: CASSDQGSNEKLFF. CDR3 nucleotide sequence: TGTGCCAGCAGTGACCAGGGATCAAATGAAAAACTGTTTTTT. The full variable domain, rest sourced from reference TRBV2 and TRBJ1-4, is EPEVTQTPSHQVTQMGQEVILRCVPISNHLYFYWYRQILGQKVEFLVSFYNNEISEKSEIFDDQFSVERPDGSNFTLKIRSTKLEDSAMYFCASSDQGSNEKLFFGSGTQLSVL.

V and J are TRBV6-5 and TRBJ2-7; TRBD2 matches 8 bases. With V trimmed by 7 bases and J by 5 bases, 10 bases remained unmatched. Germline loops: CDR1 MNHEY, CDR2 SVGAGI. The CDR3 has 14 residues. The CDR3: CASTGRRGGHEQYF. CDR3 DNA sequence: TGTGCCAGCACCGGCCGCCGGGGGGGGCACGAGCAGTACTTC.

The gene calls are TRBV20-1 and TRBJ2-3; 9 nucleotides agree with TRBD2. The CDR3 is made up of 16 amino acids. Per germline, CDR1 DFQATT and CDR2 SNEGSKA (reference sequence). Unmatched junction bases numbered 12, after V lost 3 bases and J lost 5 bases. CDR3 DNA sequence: TGCAGTGCTAGTAGGGCTAGCGGGGCCCAGGGAGATACGCAGTATTTT. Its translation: CSASRASGAQGDTQYF.

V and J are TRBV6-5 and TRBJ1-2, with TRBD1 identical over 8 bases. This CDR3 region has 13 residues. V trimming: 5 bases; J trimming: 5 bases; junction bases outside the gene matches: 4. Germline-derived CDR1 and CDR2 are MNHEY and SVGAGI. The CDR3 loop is CASSRTGRYGYTF. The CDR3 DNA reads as TGTGCCAGCAGTAGGACAGGGCGGTATGGCTACACCTTC.

The CDR3 sequence: CASSPDREAFF. The DNA for the CDR3 is TGTGCCAGCAGCCCGGACAGGGAAGCTTTCTTT. This chain joins TRBV3-1 (or the pseudogene TRBV3-2) and TRBJ1-1; 7 positions match TRBD1. The germline CDR1 and CDR2 sequences are LGHDT and YNNKEL (reference sequence). This CDR3 contains 11 residues. Unmatched junction bases numbered 1, after V lost 4 bases and J lost 8 bases.

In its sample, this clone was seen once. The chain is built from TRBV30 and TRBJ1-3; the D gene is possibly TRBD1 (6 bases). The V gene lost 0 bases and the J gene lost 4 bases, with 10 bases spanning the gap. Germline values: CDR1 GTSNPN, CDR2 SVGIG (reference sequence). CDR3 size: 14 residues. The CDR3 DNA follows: TGTGCCTGGAGTGTCGGGGGGCCCGGAAACACCATATATTTT. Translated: CAWSVGGPGNTIYF.

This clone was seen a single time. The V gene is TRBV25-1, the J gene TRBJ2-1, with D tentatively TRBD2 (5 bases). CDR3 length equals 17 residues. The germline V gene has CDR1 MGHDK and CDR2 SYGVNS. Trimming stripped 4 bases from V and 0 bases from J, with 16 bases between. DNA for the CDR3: TGTGCCAGCAGTGGAATCAGCGGCGGCAGCTCCTACAATGAGCAGTTCTTC. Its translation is CASSGISGGSSYNEQFF.

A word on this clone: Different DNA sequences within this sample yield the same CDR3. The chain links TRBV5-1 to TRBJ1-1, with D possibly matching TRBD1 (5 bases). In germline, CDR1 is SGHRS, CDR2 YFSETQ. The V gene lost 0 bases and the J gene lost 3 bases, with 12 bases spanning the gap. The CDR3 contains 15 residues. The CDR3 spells CASSLAGRGDTEAFF. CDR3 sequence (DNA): TGCGCCAGCAGCTTGGCGGGGCGGGGGGACACTGAAGCTTTCTTT.

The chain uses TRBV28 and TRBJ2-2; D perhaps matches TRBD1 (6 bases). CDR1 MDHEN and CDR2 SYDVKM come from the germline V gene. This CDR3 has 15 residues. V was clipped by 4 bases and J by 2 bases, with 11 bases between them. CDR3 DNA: TGTGCCAGCAGTTCCCCGGGACAAAACACCGGGGAGCTGTTTTTT. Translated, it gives CASSSPGQNTGELFF. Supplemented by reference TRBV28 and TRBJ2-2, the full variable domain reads DVKVTQSSRYLVKRTGEKVFLECVQDMDHENMFWYRQDPGLGLRLIYFSYDVKMKEKGDIPEGYSVSREKKERFSLILESASTNQTSMYLCASSSPGQNTGELFFGEGSRLTVL.

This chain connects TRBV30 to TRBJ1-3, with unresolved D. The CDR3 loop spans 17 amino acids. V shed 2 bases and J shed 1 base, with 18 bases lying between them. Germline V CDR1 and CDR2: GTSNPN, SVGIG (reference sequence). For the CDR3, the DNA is TGTGCCTGGAGTTATACCCTGATGCAGGCGTCTGGAAACACCATATATTTT. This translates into CAWSYTLMQASGNTIYF.